This T cell receptor (beta chain) comes out of a study of T cells in Graves' hyperthyroidism and ophthalmopathy (dated 2019 in TCRdb). In terms of the full investigation: Peripheral blood was sampled at the time of initial diagnosis, prior to any treatment. A discovery cohort of around 100 patients, approximately 45 with Graves' ophthalmopathy and about 58 with stable Graves' hyperthyroidism, was used to find distinguishing TCR V-J signatures. Whether ophthalmopathy could be predicted prospectively was tested in an independent validation cohort made up of 18 to 20 hyperthyroidism patients plus 17 patients who later progressed to ophthalmopathy. For training and testing, the 100 or so patients in the discovery cohort were randomly divided in a 7:3 ratio. Once sampling was done, hyperthyroidism patients were given methimazole at a starting dose of 30 mg daily, whereas ophthalmopathy patients were given high-dose intravenous methylprednisolone. The study also compared thyroid tissue and blood T-cell repertoires from about 6 Graves' hyperthyroidism patients. According to the paper, TCR Vbeta CDR3 sequencing was carried out on 135 peripheral blood samples, which came from approximately 43 ophthalmopathy, under 80 hyperthyroidism and roughly 17 progressor patients. Study-wide conclusions, independent of this receptor: During validation, the model predicted progression to ophthalmopathy a median of around 7 months ahead of onset, with almost 71% sensitivity and less than 85% specificity. Ophthalmopathy was separated from stable hyperthyroidism by a 13 V-J signature model, with around 90% sensitivity and about 81% specificity obtained in cross-validation and 80%/75% obtained in testing. No statistical method was used to fix the sample size in advance, and group allocation was not hidden from the investigators. Most expanded thyroid clonotypes (frequency above 0.001) were also detected in blood, suggesting blood repertoires may reflect thyroid immune responses.

The TCR beta CDR3 regions were amplified from RNA transcripts. The first round of RT-PCR for the TCR CDR3 was performed with the HTBI primer set and the Qiagen OneStep RT-PCR kit. A second multiplex PCR round built the libraries, followed by size selection and purification. Sequencing of the libraries was done on an Illumina HiSeq2000 using paired-end 100 bp reads. On the authors' methods: SOAPnuke was used to process the raw data, removing reads that contained adapters or uncalled bases, had a mean Phred below 15, or lacked an exact match to the constant primer or identifier. High-quality paired reads were merged using COPE v1.2.5, and each unique nucleotide sequence was defined as a clonotype. Clonotypes were aligned to IMGT TRBV, TRBD and TRBJ reference segments using MiTCR v1.1. Only V-J combinations with frequency above 0.0001, covering about 99% of repertoires, were analysed. The TCS score was defined as the ratio of F50 (clonal expansion) to E x V (chaos), calculated using BLOSUM62-based TCRdist between CDR3 peptides within each V-J. Welch's t-statistics and random forest reduced around 510 V-J features to 10 to 15, which were used in a naive Bayes classifier (R e1071). The raw public data were reprocessed by TCRdb itself: fastp quality trimming at Q25, MiXCR clonotype calling, in-frame beta chains only. Every CDR3 protein is listed once, alongside the most common genes and DNA of its rows. TCRdb, rather than the study authors, made the V and J calls. Recorded for this sample are over 500,000 distinct CDR3 sequences; under 20% of them occurred a single time. Clones ranked in the top ten supply approximately 15% of the sample.

The germline V gene (reference sequence) provides CDR1 LNHDA and CDR2 SQIVND. The CDR3 has 16 amino acids, counting the end cysteine and phenylalanine. The entry retains the CDR3 DNA only, 48 bases that are in frame from base 1. The germline V and J ends show losses of 4 bases and 0 bases respectively, and no gene match explains 6 bases of the junction. Moderately to severely active disease, a Clinical Activity Score of at least 3, a NOSPECS grade of at least 4, and a duration under 3 months were present in ophthalmopathy patients. Patients with uncontrolled infections, other autoimmune diseases, pregnancy or lactation were excluded. Clinical symptoms, serum thyroxine and TRAb, thyroid ultrasound, and orbital computed tomography formed the basis for the diagnoses. Ficoll-Paque density gradient centrifugation was used to isolate PBMCs from around 9.1 ml of fresh peripheral blood. Trizol reagent was used to extract total RNA, and RNA quality was then checked on an Agilent 2100 Bioanalyzer.

About this clonotype itself: Its antigen remains undetermined. The record has no base qualities; no much larger clone is one base away.

This TCR was recovered from a woman younger than 30 with Graves' ophthalmopathy. Rearrangement joined TRBV19 to TRBJ1-2, with TRBD1 matching 9 junction bases. Sequencing used blood. The base sequence is TGTGCCAGTAGTAAGAGGCGGGACAGGGCTAACTATGGCTACACCTTC. This translates into CASSKRRDRANYGYTF.